This T cell receptor beta chain was identified in a study of blood T cell repertoires in COVID-19. Whole-study context: PBMCs, B-cell-depleted T cells, or T cells provided the cDNA or gDNA that made up the material.

TCRdb's table, derived via immunoSEQ multiplex PCR, lists solely in-frame clones and lacks some. The table shows around 310,000 clones, with 80% to 95% occurring only once. From germline, CDR1 is LGHNA and CDR2 YNFKEQ. The CDR3 is 13 residues long. V was trimmed by 6 bases and J by 2 bases, leaving 11 bases between them. Source material: peripheral blood. The chain employs TRBV4-2 and TRBJ2-7; possibly TRBD1 for D (6 bases). The origin of this receptor is a woman in her 30s with COVID-19, enrolled during active disease. Here the CDR3 reads CASRGADTYEQYF. CDR3 DNA sequence: TGTGCCAGCAGGGGGGCGGACACCTACGAGCAGTACTTC.